This T cell receptor (beta chain) was documented in a study of patients and donors after allogeneic stem cell transplantation. This CDR3 comprises 14 residues. Trimming took off 1 base at V and 4 bases at J, with 9 bases between the two ends. Germline CDR1 reads SGHRS; CDR2 reads YFSETQ. TCRdb processed the RT-PCR reads anew with MiXCR; each CDR3 protein has one entry. The sample lists 200,000 to 250,000 distinct CDR3 sequences, over 30% occurring once. The V gene is TRBV5-1, the J gene TRBJ2-1, with D perhaps TRBD1 (6 bases). The sequenced material came from blood, either unsorted or a sorted T cell fraction (not recorded which). The sequence came from a human donor who was either an allogeneic HSCT recipient or a stem cell or donor lymphocyte infusion donor (not recorded which). It is not recorded whose cells these are; they may come from a transplant donor. CDR3 coding DNA: TGCGCCAGCAGCTTGAGGGACAAATACAATGAGCAGTTCTTC. Translation gives CASSLRDKYNEQFF.